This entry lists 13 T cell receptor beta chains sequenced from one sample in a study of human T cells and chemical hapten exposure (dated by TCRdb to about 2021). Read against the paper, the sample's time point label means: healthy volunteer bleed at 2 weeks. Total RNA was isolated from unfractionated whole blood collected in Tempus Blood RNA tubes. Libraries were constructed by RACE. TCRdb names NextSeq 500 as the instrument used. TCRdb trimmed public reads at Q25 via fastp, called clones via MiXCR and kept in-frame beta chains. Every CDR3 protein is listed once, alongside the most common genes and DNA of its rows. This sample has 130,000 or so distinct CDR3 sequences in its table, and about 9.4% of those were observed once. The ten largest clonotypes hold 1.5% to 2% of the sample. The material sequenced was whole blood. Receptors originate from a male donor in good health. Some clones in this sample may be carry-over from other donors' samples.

CDR3 nucleotides: TGTGCCAGCAGCTTGTATTCAGTGGCGGTCCCTGAAGCTTTCTTT. This codes for CASSLYSVAVPEAFF. J is TRBJ1-1 and V is TRBV5-8; D call uncertain. With 1 base removed from V and 6 bases from J, the gap between germline ends came to 16 bases. This CDR3 is built from 15 residues. Germline V gives CDR1 SGHTS, CDR2 YDEGEE.

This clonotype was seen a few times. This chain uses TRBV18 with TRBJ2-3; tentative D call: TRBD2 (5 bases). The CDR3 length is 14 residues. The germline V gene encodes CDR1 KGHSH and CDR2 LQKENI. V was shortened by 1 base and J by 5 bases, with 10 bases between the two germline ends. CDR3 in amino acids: CASSPRLAEDTQYF. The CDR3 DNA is TGTGCCAGCTCACCACGGCTAGCTGAAGATACGCAGTATTTT.

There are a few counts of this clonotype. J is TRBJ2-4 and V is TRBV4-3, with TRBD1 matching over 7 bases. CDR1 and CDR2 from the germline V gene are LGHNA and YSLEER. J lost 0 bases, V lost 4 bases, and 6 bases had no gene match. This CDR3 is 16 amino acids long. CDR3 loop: CASSPWTGLAKNIQYF. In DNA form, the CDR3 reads TGCGCCAGCAGCCCATGGACAGGTCTAGCCAAAAACATTCAGTACTTC.

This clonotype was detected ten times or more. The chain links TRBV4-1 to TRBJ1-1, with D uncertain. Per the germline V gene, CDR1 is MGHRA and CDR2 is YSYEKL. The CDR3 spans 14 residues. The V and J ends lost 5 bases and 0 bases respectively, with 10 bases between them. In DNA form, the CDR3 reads TGCGCCAGCAGCGCAGTGATCATGAACACTGAAGCTTTCTTT. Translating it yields CASSAVIMNTEAFF.

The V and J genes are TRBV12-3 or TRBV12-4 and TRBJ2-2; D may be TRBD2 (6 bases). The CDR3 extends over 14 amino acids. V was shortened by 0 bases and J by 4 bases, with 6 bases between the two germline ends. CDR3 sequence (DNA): TGTGCCAGCAGTTTAGCCGGGAGCACCGGGGAGCTGTTTTTT. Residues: CASSLAGSTGELFF.

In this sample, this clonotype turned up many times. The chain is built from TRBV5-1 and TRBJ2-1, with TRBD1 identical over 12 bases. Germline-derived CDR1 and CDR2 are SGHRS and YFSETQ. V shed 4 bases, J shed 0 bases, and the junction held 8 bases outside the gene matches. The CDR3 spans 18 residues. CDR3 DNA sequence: TGCGCCAGCAGCCTGGGACAGGGGGCGCCGAGCTCCTACAATGAGCAGTTCTTC. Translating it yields CASSLGQGAPSSYNEQFF.

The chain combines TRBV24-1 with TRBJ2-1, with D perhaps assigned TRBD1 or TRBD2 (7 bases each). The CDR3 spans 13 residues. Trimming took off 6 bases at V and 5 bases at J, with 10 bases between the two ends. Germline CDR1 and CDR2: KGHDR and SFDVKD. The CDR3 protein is CATSQGGHNEQFF. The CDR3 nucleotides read TGTGCCACCAGTCAGGGGGGGCACAATGAGCAGTTCTTC.

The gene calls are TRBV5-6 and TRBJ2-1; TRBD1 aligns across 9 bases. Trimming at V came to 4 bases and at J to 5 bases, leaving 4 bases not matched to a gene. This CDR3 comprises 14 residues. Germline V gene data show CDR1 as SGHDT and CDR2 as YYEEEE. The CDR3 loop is CASSAWTGDNEQFF. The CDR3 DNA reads TGTGCCAGCAGCGCATGGACAGGGGACAATGAGCAGTTCTTC.

Here the CDR3 reads CASSSGPGNQPQHF. The CDR3 nucleotides read TGTGCCAGCAGCTCTGGGCCAGGCAATCAGCCCCAGCATTTT. The chain links TRBV13 to TRBJ1-5; D remains unclear. V gave up 4 bases and J gave up 2 bases, with 9 bases separating them. This CDR3 has 14 residues. Germline V CDR1 and CDR2: PRHDT, FYEKMQ (reference sequence).

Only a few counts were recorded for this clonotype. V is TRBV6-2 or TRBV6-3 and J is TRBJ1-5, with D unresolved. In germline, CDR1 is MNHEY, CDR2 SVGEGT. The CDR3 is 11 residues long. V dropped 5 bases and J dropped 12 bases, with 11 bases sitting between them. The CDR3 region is CASSLGRVQHF. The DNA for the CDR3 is TGTGCCAGCAGTCTGGGAAGGGTCCAGCATTTT.

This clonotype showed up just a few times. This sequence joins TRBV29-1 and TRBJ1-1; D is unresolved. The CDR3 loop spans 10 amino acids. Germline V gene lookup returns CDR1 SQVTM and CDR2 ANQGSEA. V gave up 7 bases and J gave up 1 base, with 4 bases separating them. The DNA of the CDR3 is TGCAGCGGAGGGAACACTGAAGCTTTCTTT. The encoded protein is CSGGNTEAFF.

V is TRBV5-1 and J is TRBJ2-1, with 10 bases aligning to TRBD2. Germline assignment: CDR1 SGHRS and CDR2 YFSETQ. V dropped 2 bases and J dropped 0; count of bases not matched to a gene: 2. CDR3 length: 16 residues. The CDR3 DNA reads TGCGCCAGCAGCTTAACTAGCGGGAACTCCTACAATGAGCAGTTCTTC. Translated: CASSLTSGNSYNEQFF.

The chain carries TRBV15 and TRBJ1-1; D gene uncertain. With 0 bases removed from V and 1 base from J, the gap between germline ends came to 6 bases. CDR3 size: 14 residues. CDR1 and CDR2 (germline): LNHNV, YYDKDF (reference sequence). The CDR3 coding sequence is TGTGCCACCAGCAGAGATGGAGGGAACACTGAAGCTTTCTTT. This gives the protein CATSRDGGNTEAFF.